One sample yielded the 29 T cell receptor beta chains listed below, sequenced in a study of somatic mutations in cytotoxic T cells in rheumatoid arthritis. Method: immunoSEQ multiplex PCR; TCRdb's copy keeps in-frame clones and lacks some. The table has about 16,000 clones, 78% seen once; the top ten hold about a sixth. Sequencing was carried out using CD8+ T cells sorted from blood. The receptor set was obtained from an adult with rheumatoid arthritis.

The rearrangement uses TRBV11-2 and TRBJ2-1; 7 nucleotides match TRBD1. This CDR3 spans 16 amino acids. Germline CDR1 is SGHAT and CDR2 is FQNNGV. The V gene end was trimmed by 7 bases and the J gene end by 4 bases; junction bases not matched to a gene: 13. CDR3 bases: TGTGCCAGCATACGACAGGGAGAGATCCTGTACAATGAGCAGTTCTTC. Amino acids: CASIRQGEILYNEQFF.

The table lists this clone with a few counts. The rearrangement links TRBV6-1 to TRBJ1-4, with D possibly matching TRBD1 (6 bases). V was shortened by 8 bases and J by 4 bases, with 17 bases between the two germline ends. This CDR3 comprises 15 residues. Germline V gives CDR1 MNHNS, CDR2 SASEGT. This CDR3 reads CASYPQGTINEKLFF. The DNA of the CDR3 is TGTGCCAGCTATCCCCAGGGGACCATTAATGAAAAACTGTTTTTT.

This clone has a handful of counts. In the same sample, other DNA sequences code for this CDR3. This chain links TRBV4-1 with TRBJ2-2; D gene ambiguous. V was trimmed by 0 bases and J by 6 bases, leaving 5 bases between them. This CDR3 has 13 amino acids. Germline V lookup: CDR1 MGHRA, CDR2 YSYEKL. The CDR3 region has the DNA TGCGCCAGCAGCCAAGATTTGGCCGGGGAGCTGTTTTTT. Encoded protein: CASSQDLAGELFF.

The V gene is TRBV5-1, the J gene TRBJ1-2; 10 nucleotides line up with TRBD1. V trimming: 0 bases; J trimming: 2 bases; junction bases outside the gene matches: 13. CDR1 is SGHRS, CDR2 YFSETQ, per germline. This CDR3 contains 19 residues. CDR3 loop: CASSLGEYGTGERNYGYTF. The CDR3 nucleotides are TGCGCCAGCAGCTTGGGAGAGTACGGGACAGGGGAAAGAAACTATGGCTACACCTTC.

The chain joins TRBV21-1 to TRBJ2-7; TRBD2 is the table's D call, not checked against the DNA. TRBV21-1 corresponds to a pseudogene. The length of the CDR3 is 16 residues. Here the CDR3 reads CASSKDPGQFEGEQYF. The CDR3 DNA sequence: TGTGCCAGCAGCAAAGACCCGGGTCAATTTGAGGGCGAGCAGTACTTC.

The chain links TRBV14 to TRBJ2-5; TRBD2 matches 12 bases. The germline gives CDR1 SGHDN, CDR2 FVKESK. The CDR3 sequence is 16 residues long. The J segment lost 4 bases and the V segment lost 3 bases, leaving 6 bases of the junction unmatched. CDR3 region: CASSQYGLAGTETQYF. The CDR3 DNA sequence: TGTGCCAGCAGCCAGTATGGACTAGCGGGGACAGAGACCCAGTACTTC.

The chain recombines TRBV5-4 with TRBJ1-6; TRBD1 matches 8 bases. The CDR3 sequence is 15 residues long. Germline-derived CDR1 and CDR2 are SGHNT and YYREEE (reference sequence). The trim removed 2 bases at V and 5 bases at J, leaving 3 bases unmatched. DNA of the CDR3: TGTGCCAGCAGCTTCCCGACAGGGGATAATTCACCCCTCCACTTT. This sequence encodes CASSFPTGDNSPLHF.

The chain combines TRBV27 with TRBJ2-7; D gene unclear. V was pared by 3 bases and J by 2 bases, with 8 bases between. There are 13 residues in the CDR3. CDR1 is MNHEY, CDR2 SMNVEV, per germline (reference sequence). DNA for the CDR3: TGTGCCAGCAGTTTTGGATCCACCTACGAGCAGTACTTC. Translating gives CASSFGSTYEQYF.

This clone was detected a few times. This chain connects TRBV19 to TRBJ2-2, with TRBD1 as a possible D gene (7 bases). The CDR3 length is 14 residues. Trimming removed 3 bases at V and 6 bases at J, with 11 bases between. CDR1 and CDR2 from the germline V gene are LNHDA and SQIVND (reference sequence). The CDR3: CASSMGRGAGELFF. DNA of the CDR3: TGTGCCAGTAGTATGGGCAGGGGGGCCGGGGAGCTGTTTTTT.

The J gene is TRBJ1-2, the V gene TRBV10-3; D might be TRBD1 (6 bases). Trimming took off 9 bases at V and 5 bases at J, with 16 bases between the two ends. The CDR3 has 13 amino acids. Germline-derived CDR1 and CDR2 are ENHRY and SYGVKD. The CDR3 spells CAISAEGVYGYTF. In DNA, the CDR3 is TGTGCCATATCCGCGGAGGGGGTGTATGGCTACACCTTC.

This clone was picked up a small number of times. V usage is TRBV30 and J usage is TRBJ2-1; tentatively, D is TRBD2 (5 bases). CDR3 length: 14 amino acids. Trimming shortened V by 0 bases and J by 7 bases, and 13 bases separated the two germline ends. From germline, CDR1 is GTSNPN and CDR2 SVGIG (reference sequence). The CDR3 sequence: CAWSVLGSMNEQFF. The CDR3 nucleotides are TGTGCCTGGAGTGTACTAGGATCGATGAATGAGCAGTTCTTC.

This clone showed up just once. The chain recombines TRBV14 with TRBJ1-6, with 8 bases fitting TRBD1. Trimming took 4 bases from V and 13 from J; bases not matched to a gene: 6. The CDR3 consists of 13 residues. The germline V gene encodes CDR1 SGHDN and CDR2 FVKESK. The CDR3 here is CASSPGQAFPLHF. CDR3 in DNA: TGTGCCAGCAGCCCGGGACAGGCGTTCCCCCTCCACTTT.

The chain joins TRBV29-1 to TRBJ1-2; the D is unclear. The CDR3 extends over 11 amino acids. Trimming left V 7 bases short and J 0 bases short, with 6 bases between. Germline CDR1 reads SQVTM; CDR2 reads ANQGSEA. CDR3 DNA sequence: TGCAGCGCTCAAGCTAACTATGGCTACACCTTC. Its translation: CSAQANYGYTF.

The chain recombines TRBV27 with TRBJ2-7, with a weak D call TRBD1 (5 bases). Germline loops: CDR1 MNHEY, CDR2 SMNVEV (reference sequence). This CDR3 is 14 amino acids long. Trimming shortened V by 8 bases and J by 2 bases, and 16 bases separated the two germline ends. The DNA for the CDR3 is TGTGCCAGCTTTTCACAGGTACTCCCCTACGAGCAGTACTTC. Encoded protein: CASFSQVLPYEQYF.

The chain's CDR3 is CASTGGTAKNIQYF. CDR3 nucleotides: TGTGCCAGCACAGGGGGGACGGCCAAAAACATTCAGTACTTC. The chain uses TRBV6-1 and TRBJ2-4; TRBD1 might be the D (7 bases). Germline lookup yields CDR1 MNHNS and CDR2 SASEGT. CDR3 size: 14 residues. V was trimmed by 7 bases and J by 1 base, leaving 11 bases between them.

The rearrangement joins TRBV5-1 to TRBJ1-1, with no clear D. With 3 bases removed from V and 4 bases from J, the gap between germline ends came to 13 bases. The CDR3 length is 14 residues. Per germline, CDR1 SGHRS and CDR2 YFSETQ. CDR3 nucleotides: TGCGCCAGCAGCTCCGTTCGGGTGAGCACTGAAGCTTTCTTT. Residues: CASSSVRVSTEAFF. Full variable domain (outside the CDR3, taken from reference TRBV5-1 and TRBJ1-1): KAGVTQTPRYLIKTRGQQVTLSCSPISGHRSVSWYQQTPGQGLQFLFEYFSETQRNKGNFPGRFSGRQFSNSRSEMNVSTLELGDSALYLCASSSVRVSTEAFFGQGTRLTVV.

The chain joins TRBV27 to TRBJ2-1, with D possibly TRBD2 on 7 matching bases. Germline V CDR1 and CDR2: MNHEY, SMNVEV (reference sequence). V was pared by 7 bases and J by 3 bases, with 16 bases between. The CDR3 covers 15 residues. CDR3 amino acids: CASTLGGGGYNEQFF. The CDR3 region has the DNA TGTGCCAGCACACTAGGGGGGGGCGGCTACAATGAGCAGTTCTTC.

In this sample, this clone turned up once. This chain links TRBV13 with TRBJ2-1; no clear D. Trimming left V 4 bases short and J 4 bases short, with 11 bases between. The CDR3 loop spans 14 amino acids. CDR1 is PRHDT and CDR2 is FYEKMQ in the germline V gene (reference sequence). The CDR3 nucleotides read TGTGCCAGCAGCTCACCCGGACGATACAATGAGCAGTTCTTC. This codes for CASSSPGRYNEQFF.

This clone was counted between two and nine times. This rearrangement joins TRBV6-1 to TRBJ2-5; D unresolved. The CDR3 is 12 amino acids. The germline V and J ends were trimmed by 7 bases and 4 bases, with 10 bases remaining between them. Looked up from germline, CDR1 is MNHNS and CDR2 is SASEGT. CDR3 protein: CASTEVPETQYF. The DNA for the CDR3 is TGTGCCAGCACCGAGGTTCCAGAGACCCAGTACTTC.

This clone appeared once. The J gene is TRBJ2-5, the V gene TRBV27, with 9 bases aligning to TRBD1. Germline CDR1 MNHEY, CDR2 SMNVEV (reference sequence). The junction had 4 bases not matched to a gene; V was cut back by 3 bases and J by 5 bases. The CDR3 contains 14 residues. The CDR3 here is CASSFSTGGETQYF. The CDR3 DNA is TGTGCCAGCAGTTTCTCGACAGGGGGGGAGACCCAGTACTTC.

In regard to this clone: Additional DNA sequences in this sample encode the identical CDR3. This chain uses TRBV11-3 with TRBJ2-1, with no clear D. V lost 3 bases to trimming and J lost 6 bases, with 6 bases between them. Germline assignment: CDR1 SGHNT and CDR2 YENEEA. The CDR3 runs to 12 residues. The CDR3 here is CASSFRSNEQFF. The CDR3 region has the DNA TGTGCCAGCAGCTTTAGGAGCAATGAGCAGTTCTTC. Drawing the rest from reference TRBV11-3 and TRBJ2-1, the complete variable domain is EAGVVQSPRYKIIEKKQPVAFWCNPISGHNTLYWYLQNLGQGPELLIRYENEEAVDDSQLPKDRFSAERLKGVDSTLKIQPAELGDSAVYLCASSFRSNEQFFGPGTRLTVL.

The genes are TRBV9 and TRBJ2-7; 8 nucleotides align to TRBD1. The V segment lost 0 bases and the J segment 2 bases; nucleotides outside the gene matches: 1. The CDR3 sequence is 14 residues long. The V gene's germline CDR1 is SGDLS and CDR2 YYNGEE. CDR3 in DNA: TGTGCCAGCAGCGTAGCACAGGGGGCCTACGAGCAGTACTTC. Its protein product is CASSVAQGAYEQYF. Combining the CDR3 with reference TRBV9 and TRBJ2-7 gives the whole variable domain DSGVTQTPKHLITATGQRVTLRCSPRSGDLSVYWYQQSLDQGLQFLIQYYNGEERAKGNILERFSAQQFPDLHSELNLSSLELGDSALYFCASSVAQGAYEQYFGPGTRLTVT.

The rearrangement joins TRBV7-9 to TRBJ2-5, with D maybe TRBD2 (5 bases). The CDR3 length is 15 residues. V gave up 2 bases and J gave up 7 bases, with 17 bases separating them. Germline V CDR1 and CDR2: SEHNR, FQNEAQ (reference sequence). CDR3 loop: CASSLFRPPEGTQYF. The CDR3 bases are TGTGCCAGCAGCTTATTTCGCCCTCCTGAGGGGACCCAGTACTTC.

The rearrangement uses TRBV28 and TRBJ2-7; D perhaps matches TRBD1 (6 bases). The V end was cut by 5 bases, the J end by 1 base, with 24 bases between. CDR3 size: 18 residues. In germline, CDR1 is MDHEN, CDR2 SYDVKM. CDR3 protein: CASSPVMGWQGKSYEQYF. For the CDR3, the DNA is TGTGCCAGCAGTCCAGTTATGGGGTGGCAGGGGAAATCCTACGAGCAGTACTTC.

This clone was seen only once. This chain connects TRBV6-5 to TRBJ2-7; D possibly corresponds to TRBD1 (5 bases). CDR1 is MNHEY and CDR2 is SVGAGI in the germline V gene. CDR3 length: 15 residues. V lost 2 bases, J lost 3 bases, and 14 bases lay in between. CDR3 residues: CASSYTLWGRYEQYF. The CDR3 DNA is TGTGCCAGCAGTTACACCCTATGGGGCCGCTACGAGCAGTACTTC.

V gene TRBV9 combines with J gene TRBJ2-3; 10 nucleotides line up with TRBD2. This CDR3 has 15 amino acids. V was clipped by 3 bases and J by 3 bases; unmatched bases: 4. CDR1 SGDLS and CDR2 YYNGEE come from the germline V gene. The CDR3 DNA sequence: TGTGCCAGCAGCGAGCGGGGGGGCCAGACAGATACGCAGTATTTT. This sequence encodes CASSERGGQTDTQYF.

The V call is TRBV29-1, the J call TRBJ1-2; no clear D gene. The CDR3 is 17 residues long. Germline V lookup: CDR1 SQVTM, CDR2 ANQGSEA. V was pared by 0 bases and J by 8 bases, with 25 bases between. CDR3 in amino acids: CSVEEETAMVGTEGYTF. The CDR3, as DNA: TGCAGCGTTGAAGAGGAGACGGCGATGGTGGGAACGGAGGGCTACACCTTC.

This sequence joins TRBV9 and TRBJ2-1; the D gene is possibly TRBD2 (6 bases). In germline, CDR1 is SGDLS, CDR2 YYNGEE. This CDR3 contains 15 residues. Trimming removed 4 bases at V and 0 bases at J, with 11 bases between. The CDR3 loop reads CASSPSVVSYNEQFF. The CDR3 bases are TGTGCCAGCAGCCCTAGCGTGGTCTCCTACAATGAGCAGTTCTTC.

A remark on this clone: At one boundary the junction diverges from the germline segment, which might be a read error. V gene TRBV7-7 combines with J gene TRBJ2-2; D call uncertain. The length of the CDR3 is 12 residues. The germline gives CDR1 SSHAT, CDR2 FNYEAQ (reference sequence). The chain's CDR3 is CASTGQSGELFF. CDR3 in DNA: TGTGCTAGCACCGGGCAGAGCGGGGAGCTGTTTTTT.